The T cell receptor beta chain under discussion was sequenced for a study of OX40 agonist ivuxolimab in advanced cancers. Study-level information: Patients were given ivuxolimab, an antibody that agonizes OX40 (CD134). Intravenous ivuxolimab was administered to patients every 2 weeks at 0.01 to 10 mg/kg.

Profiled with immunoSEQ multiplex PCR; TCRdb holds only in-frame clones, not every one. The sample lists tens of thousands of clones; more than 75% were seen once. Here the sequenced sample was CD4+ or CD8+ T cells sorted from blood, taken in a trial of the OX40 agonist ivuxolimab. The sequence was obtained from an adult with an advanced solid tumor such as melanoma, head and neck, liver or kidney cancer.

CDR3 DNA: TGTGCCAGCAGCCCCCGTACCGGGGAGCTGTTTTTT. Translation gives CASSPRTGELFF. J is TRBJ2-2 and V is TRBV9; D is ambiguous. The V end lost 4 bases, the J end lost 5 bases, and 6 bases lay between the germline ends. The germline CDR1 and CDR2 sequences are SGDLS and YYNGEE. CDR3 length equals 12 residues.